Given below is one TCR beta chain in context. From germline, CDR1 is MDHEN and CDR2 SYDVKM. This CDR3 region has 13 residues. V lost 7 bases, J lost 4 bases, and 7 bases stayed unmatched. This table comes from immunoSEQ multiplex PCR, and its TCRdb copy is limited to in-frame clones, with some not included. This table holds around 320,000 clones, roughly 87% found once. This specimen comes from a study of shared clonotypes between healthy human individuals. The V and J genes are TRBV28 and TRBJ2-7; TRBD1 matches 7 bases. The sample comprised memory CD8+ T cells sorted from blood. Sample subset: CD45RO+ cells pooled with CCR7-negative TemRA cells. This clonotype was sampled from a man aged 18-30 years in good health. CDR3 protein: CASTETGSYEQYF. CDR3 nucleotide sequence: TGTGCCAGCACAGAGACAGGGAGTTACGAGCAGTACTTC.